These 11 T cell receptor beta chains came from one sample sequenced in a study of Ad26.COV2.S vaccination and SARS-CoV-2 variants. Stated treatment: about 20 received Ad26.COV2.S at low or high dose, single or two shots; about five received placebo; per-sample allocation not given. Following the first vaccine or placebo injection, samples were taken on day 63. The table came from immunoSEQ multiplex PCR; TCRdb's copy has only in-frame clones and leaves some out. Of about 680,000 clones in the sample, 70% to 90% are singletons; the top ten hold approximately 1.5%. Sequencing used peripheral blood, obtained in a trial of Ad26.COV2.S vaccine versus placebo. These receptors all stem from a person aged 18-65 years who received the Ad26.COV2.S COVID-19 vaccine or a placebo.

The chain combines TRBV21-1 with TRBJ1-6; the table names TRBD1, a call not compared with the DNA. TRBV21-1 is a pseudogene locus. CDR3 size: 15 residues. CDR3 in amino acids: CASSKGQGSNSPLHF. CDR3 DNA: TGTGCCAGCAGCAAAGGACAGGGGAGTAATTCACCCCTCCACTTT.

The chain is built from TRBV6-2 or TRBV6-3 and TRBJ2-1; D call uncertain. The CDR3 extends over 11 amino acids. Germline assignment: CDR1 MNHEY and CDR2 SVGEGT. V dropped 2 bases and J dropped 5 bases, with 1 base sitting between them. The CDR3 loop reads CASSYHNEQFF. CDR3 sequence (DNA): TGTGCCAGCAGTTACCACAATGAGCAGTTCTTC.

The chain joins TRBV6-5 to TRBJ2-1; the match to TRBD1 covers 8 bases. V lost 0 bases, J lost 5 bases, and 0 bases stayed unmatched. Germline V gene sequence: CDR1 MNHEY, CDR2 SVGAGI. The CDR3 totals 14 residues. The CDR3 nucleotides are TGTGCCAGCAGTTACTCGACAGGGGACAATGAGCAGTTCTTC. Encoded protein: CASSYSTGDNEQFF.

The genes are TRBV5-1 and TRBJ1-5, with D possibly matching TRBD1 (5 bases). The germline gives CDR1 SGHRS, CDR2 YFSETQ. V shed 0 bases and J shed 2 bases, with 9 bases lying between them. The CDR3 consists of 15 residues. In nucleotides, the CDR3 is TGCGCCAGCAGCTTGGACGGGGCCGGCAATCAGCCCCAGCATTTT. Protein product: CASSLDGAGNQPQHF.

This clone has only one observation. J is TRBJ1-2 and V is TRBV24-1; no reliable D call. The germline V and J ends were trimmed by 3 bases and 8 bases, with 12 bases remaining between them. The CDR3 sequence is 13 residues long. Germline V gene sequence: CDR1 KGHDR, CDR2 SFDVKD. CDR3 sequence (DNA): TGTGCCACCAGTGATCGGCCGGAGTACGGCTACACCTTC. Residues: CATSDRPEYGYTF.

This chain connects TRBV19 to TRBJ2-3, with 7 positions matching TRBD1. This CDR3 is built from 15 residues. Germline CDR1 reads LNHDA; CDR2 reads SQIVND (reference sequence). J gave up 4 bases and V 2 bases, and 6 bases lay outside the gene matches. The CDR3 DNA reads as TGTGCCAGTAGTATAACAGGGGCTGGCCCAGATACGCAGTATTTT. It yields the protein CASSITGAGPDTQYF.

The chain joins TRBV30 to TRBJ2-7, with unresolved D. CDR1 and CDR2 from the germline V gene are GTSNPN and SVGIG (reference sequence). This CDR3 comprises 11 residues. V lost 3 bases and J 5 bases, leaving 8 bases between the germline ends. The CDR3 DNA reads TGTGCCTGGAGCCCCCGCGACGAGCAGTACTTC. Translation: CAWSPRDEQYF.

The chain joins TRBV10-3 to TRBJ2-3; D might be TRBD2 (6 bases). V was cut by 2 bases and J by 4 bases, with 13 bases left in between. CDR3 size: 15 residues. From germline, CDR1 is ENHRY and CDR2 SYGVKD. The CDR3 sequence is CAISEGGRYSDTQYF. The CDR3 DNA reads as TGTGCCATCAGTGAGGGAGGGAGATATTCAGATACGCAGTATTTT.

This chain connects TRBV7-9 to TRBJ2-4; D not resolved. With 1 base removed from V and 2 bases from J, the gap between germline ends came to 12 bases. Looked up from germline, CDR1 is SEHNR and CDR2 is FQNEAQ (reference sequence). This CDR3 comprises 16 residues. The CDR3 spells CASSLGLLDTKNIQYF. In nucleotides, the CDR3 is TGTGCCAGCAGCTTAGGGCTCCTAGATACCAAAAACATTCAGTACTTC.

The CDR3 DNA follows: TGTGCCAGCAGCTTCCCTTTGACAGGTCCAGAGACCCAGTACTTC. It codes for CASSFPLTGPETQYF. The chain links TRBV7-9 to TRBJ2-5; maybe TRBD1 (6 bases). The CDR3 covers 15 residues. Germline CDR1 and CDR2: SEHNR and FQNEAQ (reference sequence). Trimming shortened V by 3 bases and J by 4 bases, and 15 bases separated the two germline ends.

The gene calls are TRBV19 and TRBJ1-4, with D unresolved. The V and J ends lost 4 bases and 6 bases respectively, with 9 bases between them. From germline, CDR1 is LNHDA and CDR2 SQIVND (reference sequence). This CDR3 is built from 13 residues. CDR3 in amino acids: CASSTRMDEKLFF. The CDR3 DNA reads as TGTGCCAGTAGTACCCGGATGGATGAAAAACTGTTTTTT.